The 23 T cell receptor beta chains given below trace back to one sample, sequenced in a study of identical twins. TCRdb called the 5' RACE reads again in MiXCR, with one record for every CDR3 protein. The sample contains around 1.7 million distinct CDR3 sequences, about 32% of which appear only once. Sequencing was performed on cord blood. The origin of the receptors is a newborn girl in good health.

The chain employs TRBV5-1 and TRBJ2-1, with 7 bases identical to TRBD2. V lost 0 bases to trimming and J lost 4 bases; unmatched junction nucleotides: 7. The length of the CDR3 is 16 residues. Germline V gene lookup returns CDR1 SGHRS and CDR2 YFSETQ. CDR3 amino acids: CASSLGAGEGYNEQFF. In nucleotides, the CDR3 is TGCGCCAGCAGCTTGGGTGCGGGAGAAGGTTACAATGAGCAGTTCTTC.

As concerns this clonotype: The junction and the germline gene differ at one end; a read error may be behind it. The chain uses TRBV20-1 and TRBJ2-7, with D possibly TRBD1 on 5 matching bases. Germline CDR1 DFQATT, CDR2 SNEGSKA (reference sequence). CDR3 size: 13 residues. CDR3 residues: CSAREGAVYGQYF. CDR3 DNA sequence: TGCAGTGCTAGAGAAGGGGCCGTCTACGGGCAGTACTTC.

This clonotype has a single count. The chain uses TRBV2 and TRBJ2-5, with D perhaps given as TRBD1 or TRBD2 (6 bases each). This CDR3 has 13 amino acids. The V end was cut by 11 bases, the J end by 11 bases, with 24 bases between. Per germline, CDR1 SNHLY and CDR2 FYNNEI. For the CDR3, the DNA is TGTGCCCAAAACCCCTACGGGGGCAATGAGCAGTACTTC. Translation gives CAQNPYGGNEQYF.

This clonotype was recorded a few times. V gene TRBV18 combines with J gene TRBJ1-2; D not certain. CDR3 length: 12 amino acids. The ends were cut back, 3 bases at V and 6 bases at J, with 8 bases in the middle. Germline CDR1 and CDR2: KGHSH and LQKENI. CDR3 region: CASSPLNNGYTF. DNA for the CDR3: TGTGCCAGCTCACCCCTGAACAATGGCTACACCTTC.

This clonotype occurred many times. This chain connects TRBV4-2 to TRBJ2-7; D call uncertain. Trimming cost V 1 base and J 0 bases, with 7 bases left between them. Looked up from germline, CDR1 is LGHNA and CDR2 is YNFKEQ. This CDR3 has 14 amino acids. The DNA of the CDR3 is TGTGCCAGCAGCCAAGTGGGCCACTCCTACGAGCAGTACTTC. Its translation: CASSQVGHSYEQYF.

V usage is TRBV6-2 or TRBV6-3 and J usage is TRBJ1-2; 9 bases are a match to TRBD1. CDR1 MNHEY and CDR2 SVGEGT come from the germline V gene. The CDR3 is 13 residues long. J gave up 6 bases and V 6 bases, and 5 bases lay outside the gene matches. This CDR3 is CASSDRGSDGYTF. CDR3 DNA: TGTGCCAGCAGCGACAGGGGGTCAGATGGCTACACCTTC.

The rearrangement links TRBV6-2 or TRBV6-3 to TRBJ2-7; unclear D gene. Trimming shortened V by 0 bases and J by 7 bases, and 10 bases separated the two germline ends. In germline, CDR1 is MNHEY, CDR2 SVGEGT. The CDR3 runs to 13 residues. In DNA form, the CDR3 reads TGTGCCAGCAGTTACTCGATACCTGATGAGCAGTACTTC. Translating gives CASSYSIPDEQYF.

This clonotype was seen a few times. The chain couples TRBV28 to TRBJ2-3, with TRBD2 matching over 9 bases. Germline CDR1 and CDR2: MDHEN and SYDVKM. Germline trimming cut 7 bases from V and 2 bases from J; bases unmatched to any gene: 13. This CDR3 is 17 amino acids long. The CDR3 loop is CASTALRIAGVTDTQYF. The CDR3 DNA is TGTGCCAGCACTGCCTTGAGGATAGCGGGAGTCACAGATACGCAGTATTTT.

This clonotype has just a few counts. As DNA, the CDR3 is TGTGCCAGCGGGAGGGACAGGAAGGCAACTAATGAAAAACTGTTTTTT. It specifies CASGRDRKATNEKLFF. V usage is TRBV12-3 or TRBV12-4 and J usage is TRBJ1-4, with 8 nucleotides matching TRBD1. The CDR3 consists of 16 residues. The V and J ends lost 8 bases and 0 bases, in that order; junction bases with no gene match: 8.

Here the CDR3 reads CSAQSGSSYNEQFF. As DNA, the CDR3 is TGCAGTGCTCAAAGCGGGAGCTCCTACAATGAGCAGTTCTTC. The chain has TRBV20-1 and TRBJ2-1, with TRBD2 matching over 8 bases. Germline trimming cut 5 bases from V and 0 bases from J; bases unmatched to any gene: 3. The CDR3 runs 14 residues. CDR1 and CDR2 from the germline V gene are DFQATT and SNEGSKA (reference sequence).

Comments on this clonotype: Sequence at one end of the junction differs from germline and may be a read error. The rearrangement links TRBV3-1 to TRBJ2-3; no clear D gene. The CDR3 contains 16 residues. CDR1 is LGHDT and CDR2 is YNNKEL in the germline V gene (reference sequence). The CDR3 sequence: CASSQPLGVRTDTQSF. The CDR3 coding sequence is TGTGCCAGCAGCCAACCCTTGGGCGTCCGCACAGATACGCAGTCTTTT.

The chain employs TRBV4-2 and TRBJ2-1; D may match TRBD1 or TRBD2 (5 bases each). Germline CDR1 and CDR2: LGHNA and YNFKEQ. This CDR3 is 17 amino acids long. Trimming cost V 1 base and J 0 bases, with 13 bases left between them. Here the CDR3 DNA reads TGTGCCAGCAGCCAAGTAACCCCAGGGAGCTCCTACAATGAGCAGTTCTTC. Its translation is CASSQVTPGSSYNEQFF.

This clonotype was picked up a small number of times. The genes are TRBV4-2 and TRBJ2-3, with 14 positions matching TRBD2. V was pared by 1 base and J by 4 bases, with 7 bases of the junction left unmatched. This CDR3 has 18 amino acids. Germline V gives CDR1 LGHNA, CDR2 YNFKEQ. CDR3 sequence reads: CASSQALGLAGDPDTQYF. The CDR3, as DNA: TGTGCCAGCAGCCAAGCCCTGGGACTAGCGGGGGACCCAGATACGCAGTATTTT.

This clonotype was seen only a few times. This chain connects TRBV29-1 to TRBJ2-7; 7 nucleotides agree with TRBD2. The CDR3 has 17 amino acids. The germline V gene has CDR1 SQVTM and CDR2 ANQGSEA. The junction had 21 bases not matched to a gene; V was cut back by 3 bases and J by 7 bases. Here the CDR3 DNA reads TGCAGCGTTGAGATCCGACTAGCCGACGCCTCCTACAATGAGCAGTACTTC. Translated: CSVEIRLADASYNEQYF.

The chain couples TRBV6-5 to TRBJ1-5; 8 nucleotides match TRBD1. This CDR3 contains 15 residues. Trimming removed 7 bases from V and 3 bases from J; junction bases left unmatched: 8. The germline gives CDR1 MNHEY, CDR2 SVGAGI. The chain's CDR3 is CASTTGQGLNQPQHF. The CDR3 DNA reads TGTGCCAGCACCACTGGACAGGGCCTCAATCAGCCCCAGCATTTT.

This sequence joins TRBV29-1 and TRBJ2-2; TRBD1 aligns across 9 bases. V was clipped by 5 bases and J by 7 bases; unmatched bases: 8. CDR1 is SQVTM and CDR2 is ANQGSEA in the germline V gene. The CDR3 has 14 residues. This CDR3 is CSVPGTGLVGELFF. CDR3 DNA: TGCAGCGTTCCCGGGACAGGGTTGGTCGGGGAGCTGTTTTTT.

This clonotype showed up just a few times. This sequence joins TRBV27 and TRBJ1-5, with D unresolved. This CDR3 region has 14 residues. Deletions cut 6 bases from V and 0 bases from J, with 9 bases between. Germline loops: CDR1 MNHEY, CDR2 SMNVEV (reference sequence). CDR3 amino acids: CASRSSDSNQPQHF. CDR3 bases: TGTGCCAGCAGGTCGAGTGATAGCAATCAGCCCCAGCATTTT.

This rearrangement joins TRBV30 to TRBJ2-1; a weak D match, TRBD2 (5 bases). Between the trimmed V and J ends, which lost 2 bases and 5 bases, there was a span of 16 bases. The CDR3 is 15 amino acids. The germline gives CDR1 GTSNPN, CDR2 SVGIG (reference sequence). CDR3 nucleotide sequence: TGTGCCTGGAGTCTGGGGAGCGGCCCGGACAATGAGCAGTTCTTC. The encoded protein is CAWSLGSGPDNEQFF.

This chain links TRBV27 with TRBJ2-7; D remains ambiguous. CDR1 and CDR2 (germline): MNHEY, SMNVEV (reference sequence). The CDR3 has 14 amino acids. V lost 5 bases to trimming and J lost 1 base, with 12 bases between them. CDR3 sequence reads: CASSGNTPSYEQYF. The DNA for the CDR3 is TGTGCCAGCAGTGGGAATACCCCATCCTACGAGCAGTACTTC.

This clonotype occurred a few times. Here the CDR3 DNA reads TGTGCCAGCAGCCCGCCCGGGACAGGGACAAGTGAAAAACTGTTTTTT. This encodes CASSPPGTGTSEKLFF. The V gene is TRBV7-9, the J gene TRBJ1-4; 9 positions match TRBD1. Germline values: CDR1 SEHNR, CDR2 FQNEAQ (reference sequence). With 5 bases clipped from V and 7 bases from J, the junction kept 11 bases outside the gene matches. This CDR3 has 16 amino acids.

The chain recombines TRBV28 with TRBJ2-7, with D unclear. V lost 5 bases, J lost 6 bases, and 11 bases lay in between. The CDR3 is made up of 12 amino acids. The germline V gene has CDR1 MDHEN and CDR2 SYDVKM. In DNA form, the CDR3 reads TGTGCCAGCAGTCCCCTTATAGGCGAGCAGTACTTC. Translation gives CASSPLIGEQYF. The whole variable domain, remainder taken from reference TRBV28 and TRBJ2-7, is DVKVTQSSRYLVKRTGEKVFLECVQDMDHENMFWYRQDPGLGLRLIYFSYDVKMKEKGDIPEGYSVSREKKERFSLILESASTNQTSMYLCASSPLIGEQYFGPGTRLTVT.

In this sample, this clonotype turned up a few times. The chain couples TRBV20-1 to TRBJ2-3; 7 nucleotides align to TRBD2. Trimming at V came to 6 bases and at J to 6 bases, leaving 12 bases not matched to a gene. The CDR3 covers 14 residues. Germline values: CDR1 DFQATT, CDR2 SNEGSKA (reference sequence). The CDR3 DNA sequence: TGCAGTGCCGCCGATCGGGGGGTAGCTGATACGCAGTATTTT. Translation gives CSAADRGVADTQYF.

Notes on this clonotype: A much larger clone differs from this one at a single base, so this may be a read error. This chain joins TRBV25-1 and TRBJ1-2, with D unclear. This CDR3 has 14 residues. Germline V gene sequence: CDR1 MGHDK, CDR2 SYGVNS. The V end lost 2 bases, the J end lost 4 bases, and 11 bases lay between the germline ends. For the CDR3, the DNA is TGTGCCAGCAGTGAAGCCCGAGGGATCTATGGCTACACCTTC. It codes for CASSEARGIYGYTF.